Listed below are T cell receptor beta chains from one sample, sequenced in a study of cytomegalovirus exposure and HLA in healthy donors. TCRdb keeps only in-frame clones here, not all; method: immunoSEQ multiplex PCR. Of 150,000 to 200,000 clones in the sample, 77% are singletons; the top ten hold approximately 2.9%. Sequenced material: PBMCs. These receptor sequences come from a woman aged 40-49 years in good health and CMV-seropositive. Each CDR3 is given with its conserved first and last residue. The D gene is left open where the match is weak. The size of a clone is reported for some rows only, either as once, few or many, or as a class for expanded clones.

size | J | D | V | DNA | CDR3
. | TRBJ2-3 | . | TRBV28 | TGTGCCAGCAGTTTATGGGGGGGAGACACGGACTGGGAAGATACGCAGTATTTT | CASSLWGGDTDWEDTQYF
. | TRBJ2-6 | . | TRBV18 | TGTGCCAGCTCACCTCTGGAGACTGGGGCCAACGTCCTGACTTTC | CASSPLETGANVLTF
. | TRBJ2-5 | . | TRBV10-1 | TGCGCCAGCAGTGAGTCCGGTACATTGCGGGAGACCCAGTACTTC | CASSESGTLRETQYF
. | TRBJ2-7 | TRBD2 | TRBV10-3 | TGTGCCATCAGTGAGGGGACTAGCGGGAGTTCAAAGTACTTC | CAISEGTSGSSKYF
. | TRBJ2-1 | . | TRBV5-1 | TGCGCCAGCACAAGACGGGCGCGGGATGAGCAGTTCTTC | CASTRRARDEQFF
. | TRBJ2-3 | TRBD2 | TRBV7-9 | TGTGCCAGCAGCTTTCTAACTAGCGGGGACCGCACAGATACGCAGTATTTT | CASSFLTSGDRTDTQYF
few | TRBJ1-2 | TRBD1 | TRBV27 | TGTGCCAGCAGTTTAAAGGGGGCTAGCTATGGCTACACCTTC | CASSLKGASYGYTF
. | TRBJ1-6 | . | TRBV30 | TGTGCCTGGAGTGGACAACAGGGTTATAATTCACCCCTCCACTTT | CAWSGQQGYNSPLHF
. | TRBJ2-5 | TRBD2 | TRBV6-6 | TGTGCCAGCTCCTCGGGGGGGGTGGAAGAGACCCAGTACTTC | CASSSGGVEETQYF
. | TRBJ2-7 | TRBD1 | TRBV10-3 | TGTGCCATCAGTGAACGACAGGGGGCCTACGAGCAGTACTTC | CAISERQGAYEQYF
. | TRBJ1-1 | . | TRBV9 | TGTGCCAGCAGCGTAGTTCACTCGATGAACACTGAAGCTTTCTTT | CASSVVHSMNTEAFF
once | TRBJ2-5 | TRBD2 | TRBV7-2 | TGTGCCAGCAGCTTACGACTAGCGGAAGAGACCCAGTACTTC | CASSLRLAEETQYF
. | TRBJ2-3 | TRBD2 | TRBV29-1 | TGCAGCGTTGAAGGCGGGGGTGCGGCAGATACGCAGTATTTT | CSVEGGGAADTQYF
few | TRBJ2-1 | . | TRBV21-1 | TGTGCCAGCAGCTCCACTATGCGGTTCTTGTTCTTC | CASSSTMRFLFF
. | TRBJ1-5 | . | TRBV6-5 | TGTGCCAGCAGTTACCCATATCAGCCCCAGCATTTT | CASSYPYQPQHF
. | TRBJ2-1 | TRBD1 | TRBV7-2 | TGTGCCAGCAGCTTAGTGGTGAACAGGGGTGGATTCGGTGAGCAGTTCTTC | CASSLVVNRGGFGEQFF
few | TRBJ2-7 | . | TRBV27 | TGTGCCAGCAGTTTATCTAGGCAGGGATACGAGCAGTACTTC | CASSLSRQGYEQYF
once | TRBJ2-1 | TRBD2 | TRBV10-3 | TGTGCCATCAGTGAGACTAGCGGGAGGAATGAGCAGTTCTTC | CAISETSGRNEQFF
. | TRBJ2-7 | TRBD1 | TRBV6-5 | TGTGCCAGCAGGGGGGACAGGGACTACGAGCAGTACTTC | CASRGDRDYEQYF
. | TRBJ1-3 | . | TRBV7-2 | TGTGCCAGCAGCTTAGGAGTCTCTGGAAACACCATATATTTT | CASSLGVSGNTIYF
. | TRBJ2-1 | TRBD1 | TRBV5-1 | TGCGCCAGCAGCTTAGGGACAGGCTACAATGAGCAGTTCTTC | CASSLGTGYNEQFF
once | TRBJ1-2 | . | TRBV7-2 | TGTGCCAGCAGCTTAGGGACAGTGGAAGGCTGCACCTTC | CASSLGTVEGCTF
once | TRBJ1-2 | TRBD1 | TRBV4-2 | TGTGCCAGCAGCCGCGAGACAGGGGGCGATGGCTACACCTTC | CASSRETGGDGYTF
. | TRBJ1-4 | . | TRBV30 | TGTGCCTGGGGACTGGACCTAGCTGCTGAAAAACTGTTTTTT | CAWGLDLAAEKLFF
once | TRBJ1-2 | TRBD1 | TRBV25-1 | TGTGCCAGCAGTGGGAGGACAGGCGAATCCTCTAACTATGGCTACACCTTC | CASSGRTGESSNYGYTF
few | TRBJ1-5 | TRBD1 | TRBV6-6 | TGTGCCAGCAGTTACTCGGGACAGGGTGGACAGCCCCAGCATTTT | CASSYSGQGGQPQHF
. | TRBJ2-3 | TRBD2 | TRBV4-3 | TGCGCCAGCAGCTATAGCGGGGGGGTAGATACGCAGTATTTT | CASSYSGGVDTQYF
. | TRBJ2-1 | TRBD2 | TRBV7-2 | TGTGCCAGCAGCCCCCTCGGGCTAGCGGGGGGCCAGGGTGAGCAGTTCTTC | CASSPLGLAGGQGEQFF
. | TRBJ1-4 | . | TRBV29-1 | TGCAGCGTTGAAAGACAACCTAATGAAAAACTGTTTTTT | CSVERQPNEKLFF
. | TRBJ2-7 | . | TRBV19 | TGTGCCAGTAGTATAGACAACAGGGCCGAGCAGTACTTC | CASSIDNRAEQYF
. | TRBJ1-2 | . | TRBV5-6 | TGTGCCAGCAGCCGAGGGCAGGGGAATTGGTATGGCTACACCTTC | CASSRGQGNWYGYTF
. | TRBJ2-5 | TRBD2 | TRBV11-3 | TGTGCCAGCAGCCCCCGGGATAGCGGGAGGCGAGGCGAGACCCAGTACTTC | CASSPRDSGRRGETQYF
. | TRBJ1-5 | . | TRBV7-2 | TGTGCCAGCAGCTTAGTTGGGGGGGGCCTTGGTCAGCCCCAGCATTTT | CASSLVGGGLGQPQHF
. | TRBJ2-4 | TRBD2 | TRBV7-8 | TGTGCCAGCAGCCAGCTAGCGGGAGGAAGGGGCATTCAGTACTTC | CASSQLAGGRGIQYF
. | TRBJ2-7 | . | TRBV28 | TGTGCCAGCAGTTTGGGAGGAGGATACGAGCAGTACTTC | CASSLGGGYEQYF
. | TRBJ2-3 | . | TRBV30 | TGTGCCTGGAGGCGGGTATCAAATACGCAGTATTTT | CAWRRVSNTQYF
once | TRBJ2-3 | TRBD1 | TRBV5-4 | TGTGCCAGCAGCGTGGGACAGCAACTTTCTGATACGCAGTATTTT | CASSVGQQLSDTQYF
. | TRBJ2-1 | . | TRBV5-8 | TGTGCCAGCAGCCCCGACGGGAGATCCTACAATGAGCAGTTCTTC | CASSPDGRSYNEQFF
. | TRBJ2-7 | TRBD2 | TRBV6-1 | TGTGCCAGCAGTTTCCCGGGAGGGCCCTCCTACGAGCAGTACTTC | CASSFPGGPSYEQYF
. | TRBJ2-5 | . | TRBV30 | TGTGCCTGGAGTGTACAAACAGGAACCCAAGAGACCCAGTACTTC | CAWSVQTGTQETQYF
. | TRBJ1-6 | . | TRBV28 | TGTGCCAGCAGTCCCACCACAGGGAGATCACCCCTCCACTTT | CASSPTTGRSPLHF
. | TRBJ1-5 | . | TRBV19 | TGTGCCAGTAGGACCGGAGGGCAGCCCCAGCATTTT | CASRTGGQPQHF
. | TRBJ2-7 | . | TRBV7-2 | TGTGCCAGCAGCGTAAGTGGACACACGAGCTCCTACGAGCAGTACTTC | CASSVSGHTSSYEQYF
. | TRBJ1-1 | TRBD1 | TRBV30 | TGTGCCAGCGGGACAGGGGAGGGAAGGGGAGCTTTCTTT | CASGTGEGRGAFF
once | TRBJ2-3 | . | TRBV9 | TGTGCCAGCAGCGTAAGAGGGGGGGCAATTGGGGATACGCAGTATTTT | CASSVRGGAIGDTQYF
. | TRBJ1-1 | TRBD1 | TRBV5-1 | TGCGCCAGCAGCTTGGAAAACTCCAGGGGGCCTGAGGCTTTCTTT | CASSLENSRGPEAFF
. | TRBJ2-7 | . | TRBV4-3 | TGCGCCAGCAGCCAAGATCCCAATAGAGGCAGGGGCTACGAGCAGTACTTC | CASSQDPNRGRGYEQYF
. | TRBJ1-5 | . | TRBV30 | TGTGCCTGCCAGAAGAGCAATCAGCCCCAGCATTTT | CACQKSNQPQHF
. | TRBJ1-3 | . | TRBV30 | TGTGCCTGGAGTGTACTCGTCTCTGGAAACACCATATATTTT | CAWSVLVSGNTIYF
. | TRBJ2-6 | . | TRBV4-3 | TGCGCCAGCAGCCAAGATGGGGCGACTGGGGCCAACGTCCTGACTTTC | CASSQDGATGANVLTF
once | TRBJ1-1 | . | TRBV5-6 | TGTGCCAGCAGCTCATTGACTCCCCCGACGGTAGCTTTCTTT | CASSSLTPPTVAFF
. | TRBJ2-2 | . | TRBV5-6 | TGTGCCAGCAGCTGGAGACCTAGCACCGGGGAGCTGTTTTTT | CASSWRPSTGELFF
. | TRBJ2-2 | . | TRBV5-1 | TGCGCCAGCAGCTTGGGCCTCAGGGGAACGAACACCGGGGAGCTGTTTTTT | CASSLGLRGTNTGELFF
. | TRBJ2-7 | . | TRBV7-8 | TGTGCCAGCAGCCATGGGAGACTAACCTACGAGCAGTACTTC | CASSHGRLTYEQYF
few | TRBJ2-5 | . | TRBV2 | TGTGCCAGCAGTGAATTGAGTAGCGGTATCCAAGAGACCCAGTACTTC | CASSELSSGIQETQYF
. | TRBJ1-4 | . | TRBV28 | TGTGCCACGGGTGGAAATCCTAATGAAAAACTGTTTTTT | CATGGNPNEKLFF
. | TRBJ2-1 | TRBD2 | TRBV30 | TGTGCCTGGAGTCTACTAGCGGGAGGGCGCGATGAGCAGTTCTTC | CAWSLLAGGRDEQFF
once | TRBJ1-5 | . | TRBV30 | TGTGCCTGGAGCCCCGCGGGGGGCTCAGGAGTCCAGCATTTT | CAWSPAGGSGVQHF
. | TRBJ2-2 | TRBD1 | TRBV4-2 | TGTGCCAGCAGCCAAGCACAGGGGTCGGGCACCGGGGAGCTGTTTTTT | CASSQAQGSGTGELFF